This TCR beta chain came from a study of T cell repertoires in cytomegalovirus infection. The germline V gene encodes CDR1 SEHNR and CDR2 FQNEAQ (reference sequence). With 4 bases clipped from V and 6 bases from J, the junction kept 12 bases outside the gene matches. The CDR3 loop spans 16 amino acids. TCRdb re-called the reads through MiXCR, storing one row per CDR3 protein. The sample includes more than 300,000 distinct CDR3 sequences, approximately 30% of them seen just once. Worth noting for this clonotype: The antigen is not known.

Sequenced here: cultured PBMCs, sampled from culture after CMV antigen stimulation. The rearrangement uses TRBV7-9 and TRBJ1-2, with 9 bases identical to TRBD1. This sequence originates from a human donor in good health (CMV status not recorded). Some clones in this sample may be carry-over from other donors' samples. CDR3 in amino acids: CASSSSPGTGLDGYTF. CDR3 nucleotides: TGTGCCAGCAGCTCGAGTCCCGGGACAGGGTTAGATGGCTACACCTTC.